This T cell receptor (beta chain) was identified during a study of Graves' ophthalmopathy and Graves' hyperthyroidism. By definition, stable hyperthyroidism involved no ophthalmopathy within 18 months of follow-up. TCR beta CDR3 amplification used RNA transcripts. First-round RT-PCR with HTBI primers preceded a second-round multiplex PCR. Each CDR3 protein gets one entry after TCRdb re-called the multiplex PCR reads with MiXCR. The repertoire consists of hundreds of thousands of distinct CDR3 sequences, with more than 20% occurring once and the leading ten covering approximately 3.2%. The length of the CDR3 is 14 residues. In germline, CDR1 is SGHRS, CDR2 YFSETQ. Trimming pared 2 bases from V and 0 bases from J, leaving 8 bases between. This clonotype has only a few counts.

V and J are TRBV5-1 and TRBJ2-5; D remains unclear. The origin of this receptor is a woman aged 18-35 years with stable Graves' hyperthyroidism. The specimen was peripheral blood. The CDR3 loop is CASSFTQYQETQYF. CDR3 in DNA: TGCGCCAGCAGCTTCACTCAGTACCAAGAGACCCAGTACTTC.